What follows are 24 T cell receptor beta chains derived from one specimen sequenced in a study of blood T cells in healthy people across ages. Using a J-beta primer mix together with a sample-barcoded 5' primer, a second PCR was run for roughly 6 to 11 cycles. TCRdb ran MiXCR on the 5' RACE reads and lists one entry per CDR3 protein. The sample yields approximately 770,000 distinct CDR3 sequences, 58% seen once. The specimen was blood. Receptors originate from a man aged 30-40 years in good health.

The V call is TRBV3-1, the J call TRBJ2-1, with D possibly matching TRBD2 (7 bases). The length of the CDR3 is 15 residues. V lost 4 bases to trimming and J lost 8 bases, with 18 bases between them. CDR1 is LGHDT and CDR2 is YNNKEL in the germline V gene (reference sequence). The CDR3 DNA is TGTGCCAGCAGCCTACAGTGGGGGGGCCGGGATGAGCAGTTCTTC. This encodes CASSLQWGGRDEQFF.

V is TRBV5-5 and J is TRBJ1-6; D might be TRBD1 (5 bases). Trimming cost V 4 bases and J 9 bases, with 14 bases left between them. The CDR3 sequence is 14 residues long. The germline CDR1 and CDR2 sequences are SGHKS and YYEKEE (reference sequence). CDR3 coding DNA: TGTGCCAGCAGCGTAACAGGTGGAGGTTCACCCCTCCACTTT. Protein product: CASSVTGGGSPLHF.

The chain combines TRBV5-1 with TRBJ2-1; D is possibly TRBD2 (7 bases). This CDR3 comprises 14 residues. With 7 bases removed from V and 8 bases from J, the gap between germline ends came to 19 bases. The germline gives CDR1 SGHRS, CDR2 YFSETQ. CDR3 amino acids: CASGTGGSLDEQFF. DNA for the CDR3: TGCGCCAGCGGTACGGGGGGCTCTTTGGATGAGCAGTTCTTC.

The chain uses TRBV4-3 and TRBJ2-6; D remains ambiguous. V lost 1 base and J lost 3, with 7 bases in between. There are 15 residues in the CDR3. Germline V lookup: CDR1 LGHNA, CDR2 YSLEER. CDR3 region: CASSQGLLGANVLTF. The CDR3 bases are TGCGCCAGCAGCCAAGGCTTACTTGGGGCCAACGTCCTGACTTTC.

This rearrangement joins TRBV7-2 to TRBJ1-2, with a tentative D call TRBD1 (6 bases). Trimming took 4 bases from V and 1 from J, leaving 13 bases between them. CDR1 and CDR2 from the germline V gene are SGHTA and FQGNSA. The CDR3 is 15 residues long. DNA for the CDR3: TGTGCCAGCAGCTACAGGACAGTTAATAACTATGGCTACACCTTC. Its translation is CASSYRTVNNYGYTF.

The CDR3: CASSLGTDRANVLTF. As DNA, the CDR3 is TGTGCCAGCAGCTTAGGGACAGACAGGGCCAACGTCCTGACTTTC. V is TRBV7-3 and J is TRBJ2-6; TRBD1 matches at 7 bases. The CDR3 runs 15 residues. Germline V gene sequence: CDR1 SGHTA, CDR2 FQGTGA. After removal of 2 bases from V and 5 bases from J, the junction contained 3 bases not matched to a gene.

The CDR3 loop reads CASSSRASYNEQFF. The CDR3 nucleotides read TGCGCCAGCAGCTCAAGGGCTTCCTACAATGAGCAGTTCTTC. This rearrangement joins TRBV5-1 to TRBJ2-1; no firm D call. Germline CDR1 and CDR2: SGHRS and YFSETQ. The CDR3 has 14 residues. V was pared by 3 bases and J by 1 base, with 8 bases between.

The table lists this clonotype with many counts. The J gene is TRBJ2-5, the V gene TRBV29-1, with 7 bases matching TRBD2. Per the germline V gene, CDR1 is SQVTM and CDR2 is ANQGSEA. V shed 2 bases and J 6 bases; nucleotides not matched to a gene: 3. The CDR3 runs to 12 residues. The CDR3 here is CSVEQGGKTQYF. CDR3 bases: TGCAGCGTTGAACAGGGAGGGAAGACCCAGTACTTC.

This clonotype was detected only a few times. This chain links TRBV29-1 with TRBJ2-3; no definite D call. V was pared by 5 bases and J by 3 bases, with 9 bases between. Germline V CDR1 and CDR2: SQVTM, ANQGSEA. This CDR3 has 12 residues. The CDR3 region has the DNA TGCAGCGTTCACGCGGCTACAGATACGCAGTATTTT. Translation gives CSVHAATDTQYF.

This chain connects TRBV20-1 to TRBJ1-2, with D possibly being TRBD1 (5 bases). CDR1 is DFQATT, CDR2 SNEGSKA, per germline (reference sequence). The ends were cut back, 2 bases at V and 7 bases at J, with 17 bases in the middle. The CDR3 contains 14 residues. CDR3 in amino acids: CSARLQGGRSGYTF. The CDR3 DNA is TGCAGTGCTAGACTTCAGGGAGGGCGGAGTGGCTACACCTTC.

The chain is built from TRBV27 and TRBJ1-1; tentatively, D is TRBD1 (6 bases). Germline CDR1 MNHEY, CDR2 SMNVEV (reference sequence). This CDR3 is 16 amino acids long. Trimming removed 5 bases at V and 7 bases at J, with 23 bases between. Here the CDR3 DNA reads TGTGCCAGCAGTCCACCCGGGGCAGGGGACTACGGTGAAGCTTTCTTT. It specifies CASSPPGAGDYGEAFF.

The chain has TRBV10-3 and TRBJ2-1; no reliable D call. Trimming stripped 0 bases from V and 9 bases from J, with 6 bases between. The CDR3 sequence is 12 residues long. Germline CDR1 is ENHRY and CDR2 is SYGVKD. CDR3 loop: CAISESGSEQFF. CDR3 nucleotide sequence: TGTGCCATCAGTGAGTCGGGTTCTGAGCAGTTCTTC.

This chain joins TRBV4-2 and TRBJ1-5; the D is unclear. V was trimmed by 0 bases and J by 0 bases, leaving 9 bases between them. In germline, CDR1 is LGHNA, CDR2 YNFKEQ. This CDR3 region has 16 residues. CDR3 nucleotide sequence: TGTGCCAGCAGCCAAGAGGGCGGTAATAGCAATCAGCCCCAGCATTTT. It specifies CASSQEGGNSNQPQHF.

V is TRBV20-1 and J is TRBJ1-1; 7 nucleotides align to TRBD1. CDR3 size: 15 residues. The germline V gene encodes CDR1 DFQATT and CDR2 SNEGSKA (reference sequence). V shed 3 bases, J shed 2 bases, and the junction held 9 bases outside the gene matches. The CDR3, as DNA: TGCAGTGCTAGGGGGTTTGGACAGGTAAACACTGAAGCTTTCTTT. This gives the protein CSARGFGQVNTEAFF.

The chain combines TRBV12-3 or TRBV12-4 with TRBJ2-5, with D perhaps assigned TRBD1 or TRBD2 (5 bases each). The J call may be incorrect, as the DNA end agrees better with TRBJ2-7. This CDR3 region has 13 residues. The CDR3 spells CASLGALGYEQYF. The CDR3 DNA sequence: TGTGCCAGCCTCGGGGCCCTAGGGTACGAGCAGTACTTC.

The rearrangement joins TRBV20-1 to TRBJ2-3, with a tentative D call TRBD2 (6 bases). V lost 2 bases and J lost 0, with 12 bases in between. Germline V gene data show CDR1 as DFQATT and CDR2 as SNEGSKA (reference sequence). The CDR3 is 15 amino acids. In nucleotides, the CDR3 is TGCAGTGCTAGACCCGACGGGAGAAGCACAGATACGCAGTATTTT. Its translation: CSARPDGRSTDTQYF.

The chain is built from TRBV7-9 and TRBJ1-2; no reliable D call. Germline V gene sequence: CDR1 SEHNR, CDR2 FQNEAQ (reference sequence). Trimming cost V 5 bases and J 4 bases, with 11 bases left between them. The CDR3 extends over 13 amino acids. CDR3 region: CASSVIGVYGYTF. The CDR3 coding sequence is TGTGCCAGCAGCGTGATCGGGGTCTATGGCTACACCTTC.

V gene TRBV4-2 combines with J gene TRBJ2-7, with D hard to call. Germline CDR1 reads LGHNA; CDR2 reads YNFKEQ. Trimming cost V 4 bases and J 0 bases, with 10 bases left between them. CDR3 length: 14 amino acids. CDR3 amino acids: CASSLEISSYEQYF. CDR3 nucleotides: TGTGCCAGCAGCCTCGAAATCAGCTCCTACGAGCAGTACTTC.

A note on this clonotype: Just one base apart from a much larger clone, this may be a read error. The V gene is TRBV12-3 or TRBV12-4, the J gene TRBJ2-3; 8 nucleotides match TRBD2. The CDR3 consists of 14 residues. The chain's CDR3 is CASSCGGSGDAQYF. CDR3 sequence (DNA): TGTGCCAGCAGTTGCGGGGGGAGCGGAGATGCGCAGTATTTT.

This chain links TRBV29-1 with TRBJ1-1; D unclear. V lost 7 bases and J lost 5, with 17 bases in between. CDR1 and CDR2 (germline): SQVTM, ANQGSEA. The CDR3 extends over 13 amino acids. CDR3 DNA: TGCAGCGCAGAAGAGGGTAGGAGGACTGAAGCTTTCTTT. Its protein product is CSAEEGRRTEAFF.

The V gene is TRBV7-2, the J gene TRBJ2-3; D remains ambiguous. This CDR3 contains 15 residues. The germline gives CDR1 SGHTA, CDR2 FQGNSA. V was cut by 0 bases and J by 4 bases, with 11 bases left in between. The CDR3 DNA follows: TGTGCCAGCAGCTTAGCGTTGGGAAATGCAGATACGCAGTATTTT. Translated, it gives CASSLALGNADTQYF.

The rearrangement links TRBV7-2 to TRBJ2-1; 12 bases fit TRBD2. The CDR3 has 19 residues. From germline, CDR1 is SGHTA and CDR2 FQGNSA. After removal of 6 bases from V and 6 bases from J, the junction contained 18 bases not matched to a gene. In DNA, the CDR3 is TGTGCCAGCAGGGGCGGTTTTCTGACTAGCGGGAGTAGCATCAATGAGCAGTTCTTC. It codes for CASRGGFLTSGSSINEQFF.

This clonotype was counted a single time. The chain joins TRBV20-1 to TRBJ2-7; the D is unclear. The V and J ends lost 6 bases and 0 bases respectively, with 12 bases between them. The CDR3 runs to 13 residues. CDR1 DFQATT and CDR2 SNEGSKA come from the germline V gene (reference sequence). This CDR3 reads CSAPSPFSYEQYF. The CDR3, as DNA: TGCAGTGCGCCGAGTCCCTTCTCCTACGAGCAGTACTTC.

This chain links TRBV6-1 with TRBJ2-7; the D gene is possibly TRBD1 (6 bases). V was shortened by 10 bases and J by 0 bases, with 25 bases between the two germline ends. CDR1 and CDR2 (germline): MNHNS, SASEGT. This CDR3 is 17 amino acids long. The CDR3 protein is CATMYATGSATSYEQYF. The CDR3 DNA reads as TGTGCCACCATGTATGCTACAGGGTCCGCCACCTCCTACGAGCAGTACTTC.